This record concerns one T cell receptor beta chain sequence. Its antigen is undetermined. The source of the sample is a study of T-cell memory formation after mild COVID-19. Across the whole study: Largely, TCR clusters stayed within a single donor. Whole-study findings and limits: Mostly located in CM and EM were contracting CD4+ clones, with contracting CD8+ clones located in EMRA.

The CDR3 runs 15 residues. J gave up 7 bases and V 0 bases, and 3 bases lay outside the gene matches. Germline CDR1 is LGHNA and CDR2 is YNFKEQ. Using its own MiXCR run on the 5' RACE reads, TCRdb lists one record per CDR3 protein. This table holds about 560,000 distinct CDR3 sequences, 20% to 25% found once. This chain links TRBV4-2 with TRBJ2-1; 10 nucleotides agree with TRBD2. The sequence was obtained from an adult woman who had mild COVID-19 (a few samples of this study predate the infection). Cell type and time point are not known. Sequencing was carried out using PBMCs or a T cell subset sorted from them (not recorded which). The CDR3 sequence is CASSQDPSGSNEQFF. The CDR3 DNA is TGTGCCAGCAGCCAAGACCCTAGCGGGAGTAATGAGCAGTTCTTC.